This T cell receptor (beta chain) was retrieved from a study of blood T cell repertoires in COVID-19. About the study: Samples came from the United States, Italy and Spain, spanning acute and convalescent COVID-19. From T cells, B-cell-depleted T cells, or PBMCs came the material, which was cDNA or gDNA.

CDR1 is LNHDA, CDR2 SQIVND, per germline (reference sequence). Unmatched junction bases numbered 3, after V lost 11 bases and J lost 2 bases. CDR3 length: 13 residues. The authors' processing: The authors estimated nucleated cell counts from reference gene primer amplification. Profiling relied on immunoSEQ multiplex PCR, and the TCRdb table lists in-frame clones only, not all of them. V, J and clone size were drawn from that table, and D and trimming were deduced from the DNA. Of roughly 100,000 clones listed, about 80% were seen once; the top ten hold under 30%. The TCR was taken from a man in his fifties or sixties with acute or convalescent COVID-19. This rearrangement joins TRBV19 to TRBJ2-2; TRBD1 agrees at 9 bases. Source material: peripheral blood. CDR3 protein: CAGQGTNTGELFF. CDR3 in DNA: TGTGCCGGACAGGGGACCAACACCGGGGAGCTGTTTTTT. Variable domain in full (rest from reference TRBV19 and TRBJ2-2): DGGITQSPKYLFRKEGQNVTLSCEQNLNHDAMYWYRQDPGQGLRLIYYSQIVNDFQKGDIAEGYSVSREKKESFPLTVTSAQKNPTAFYLCAGQGTNTGELFFGEGSRLTVL.